A single sample is the source of the 15 T cell receptor beta chains below, sequenced in a study of patients and donors after allogeneic stem cell transplantation. TCRdb fed the RT-PCR reads into MiXCR, producing one record per CDR3 protein. The table lists approximately 33,000 distinct CDR3 sequences, over 6.5% of them singletons, with roughly 36% in the top ten. The sequenced sample consisted of blood, either unsorted or a sorted T cell fraction (not recorded which). Every receptor here comes from a human donor who was either an allogeneic HSCT recipient or a stem cell or donor lymphocyte infusion donor (not recorded which). It is not recorded whose cells these are; they may come from a transplant donor.

This clonotype has at least ten counts. This chain links TRBV5-1 with TRBJ2-5; 10 positions agree with TRBD2. The CDR3 runs 15 residues. J lost 5 bases, V lost 6 bases, and 10 bases had no gene match. The germline gives CDR1 SGHRS, CDR2 YFSETQ. In DNA, the CDR3 is TGCGCCAGCACCTCTAGCGGGAGTCTTTTGGAGACCCAGTACTTC. Translated, it gives CASTSSGSLLETQYF. Full variable domain (missing parts from reference TRBV5-1 and TRBJ2-5): KAGVTQTPRYLIKTRGQQVTLSCSPISGHRSVSWYQQTPGQGLQFLFEYFSETQRNKGNFPGRFSGRQFSNSRSEMNVSTLELGDSALYLCASTSSGSLLETQYFGPGTRLLVL.

J is TRBJ2-3 and V is TRBV28, with D possibly TRBD2 on 5 matching bases. Deletions cut 0 bases from V and 4 bases from J, with 14 bases between. CDR3 length: 16 residues. Germline-derived CDR1 and CDR2 are MDHEN and SYDVKM. The CDR3 nucleotides are TGTGCCAGCAGTTTATGGACGGGAATGTCCGCAGATACGCAGTATTTT. It is translated as CASSLWTGMSADTQYF.

In its sample, this clonotype was seen many times. J is TRBJ2-3 and V is TRBV5-5; 7 bases are a match to TRBD2. Germline V gene sequence: CDR1 SGHKS, CDR2 YYEKEE (reference sequence). Trimming removed 3 bases from V and 2 bases from J; junction bases left unmatched: 3. The CDR3 is 14 residues long. The CDR3 here is CASSSRDYTDTQYF. CDR3 nucleotides: TGTGCCAGCAGCTCCCGGGACTACACAGATACGCAGTATTTT. Variable domain in full (rest from reference TRBV5-5 and TRBJ2-3): DAGVTQSPTHLIKTRGQQVTLRCSPISGHKSVSWYQQVLGQGPQFIFQYYEKEERGRGNFPDRFSARQFPNYSSELNVNALLLGDSALYLCASSSRDYTDTQYFGPGTRLTVL.

The sample holds many counts of this clonotype. The rearrangement uses TRBV5-5 and TRBJ2-3; 9 bases match TRBD2. With V trimmed by 2 bases and J by 2 bases, 6 bases remained unmatched. Germline CDR1 is SGHKS and CDR2 is YYEKEE (reference sequence). The CDR3 totals 16 residues. In DNA form, the CDR3 reads TGTGCCAGCAGCTTTATTAGCGGGAGTTCCACAGATACGCAGTATTTT. It codes for CASSFISGSSTDTQYF.

The sample holds many counts of this clonotype. The chain couples TRBV6-2 or TRBV6-3 to TRBJ2-6; unclear D gene. Trimming pared 4 bases from V and 7 bases from J, leaving 14 bases between. The CDR3 has 15 amino acids. CDR1 and CDR2 from the germline V gene are MNHEY and SVGEGT. The CDR3 DNA reads TGTGCCAGCAGTTTCGGGTTGAGATTTGCCAACGTCCTGACTTTC. Translating it yields CASSFGLRFANVLTF.

The chain links TRBV20-1 to TRBJ2-3; 10 bases agree with TRBD2. The CDR3 extends over 13 amino acids. V shed 5 bases, J shed 6 bases, and the junction held 5 bases outside the gene matches. Looked up from germline, CDR1 is DFQATT and CDR2 is SNEGSKA (reference sequence). CDR3 nucleotides: TGCAGTGCTCTAACTAGCGGGACGGATACGCAGTATTTT. The encoded protein is CSALTSGTDTQYF.

This clonotype was counted only a few times. The gene calls are TRBV6-5 and TRBJ2-5; D may correspond to TRBD1 or TRBD2 (5 bases each). This CDR3 has 12 amino acids. Trimming left V 6 bases short and J 5 bases short, with 10 bases between. The germline gives CDR1 MNHEY, CDR2 SVGAGI. In DNA form, the CDR3 reads TGTGCCAGCAGGAGGGGTGCCGAGACCCAGTACTTC. Its translation: CASRRGAETQYF.

This clonotype was seen repeatedly, ten times or more. The DNA for the CDR3 is TGCGCCAGCACTGGAGGACAGGGGAACACCGGGGAGCTGTTTTTT. It is translated as CASTGGQGNTGELFF. The chain uses TRBV5-1 and TRBJ2-2, with 8 bases fitting TRBD1. Unmatched junction bases numbered 5, after V lost 6 bases and J lost 1 base. Looked up from germline, CDR1 is SGHRS and CDR2 is YFSETQ. The CDR3 consists of 15 residues.

The rearrangement joins TRBV10-3 to TRBJ2-3, with 12 bases that match TRBD1. Germline V gene data show CDR1 as ENHRY and CDR2 as SYGVKD. There are 15 residues in the CDR3. The trim removed 4 bases at V and 5 bases at J, leaving 4 bases unmatched. The CDR3 nucleotides are TGTGCCATCAGTGTCGGGACAGGGGGCGTAGATACGCAGTATTTT. Translation gives CAISVGTGGVDTQYF.

This clonotype was detected many times. The chain is built from TRBV7-9 and TRBJ2-2; D is uncertain. With 1 base removed from V and 7 bases from J, the gap between germline ends came to 7 bases. CDR1 is SEHNR, CDR2 FQNEAQ, per germline (reference sequence). The CDR3 runs 13 residues. CDR3 region: CASSLDRIGELFF. The CDR3 DNA reads TGTGCCAGCAGCTTAGACAGAATCGGGGAGCTGTTTTTT.

This clonotype was seen repeatedly, ten times or more. CDR3 amino acids: CSVETGTEQYF. Written as DNA, the CDR3 is TGCAGCGTTGAAACAGGTACCGAGCAGTACTTC. The J gene is TRBJ2-7, the V gene TRBV29-1; D is perhaps TRBD1 (5 bases). Germline-derived CDR1 and CDR2 are SQVTM and ANQGSEA. This CDR3 spans 11 amino acids. The V and J ends lost 2 bases and 6 bases respectively, with 8 bases between them.

There are many counts of this clonotype. This chain joins TRBV4-3 and TRBJ1-1; D ambiguous. The germline gives CDR1 LGHNA, CDR2 YSLEER. CDR3 length equals 13 residues. Trimming cost V 0 bases and J 3 bases, with 5 bases left between them. CDR3 protein: CASSQDRYTEAFF. CDR3 coding DNA: TGCGCCAGCAGCCAAGATAGGTACACTGAAGCTTTCTTT.

This clonotype has a count of ten or more. The CDR3 nucleotides read TGTGCCAGCAGTTTATCAGGACAGGGGGCGAGGAAGGCTTTCTTT. This sequence encodes CASSLSGQGARKAFF. The chain couples TRBV28 to TRBJ1-1, with 11 nucleotides matching TRBD1. This CDR3 contains 15 residues. Germline-derived CDR1 and CDR2 are MDHEN and SYDVKM. With 1 base clipped from V and 11 bases from J, the junction kept 9 bases outside the gene matches. The entire variable domain, with the rest obtained from reference TRBV28 and TRBJ1-1, is as follows: DVKVTQSSRYLVKRTGEKVFLECVQDMDHENMFWYRQDPGLGLRLIYFSYDVKMKEKGDIPEGYSVSREKKERFSLILESASTNQTSMYLCASSLSGQGARKAFFGQGTRLTVV.

The gene calls are TRBV9 and TRBJ2-1; possibly TRBD2 for D (7 bases). Per germline, CDR1 SGDLS and CDR2 YYNGEE. The CDR3 is 18 amino acids. Between the trimmed V and J ends, which lost 3 bases and 3 bases, there was a span of 22 bases. CDR3 in amino acids: CASSGGNLQGGGYNEQFF. The CDR3 DNA reads as TGTGCCAGCAGCGGAGGGAATCTACAGGGAGGGGGCTACAATGAGCAGTTCTTC.

This clonotype was observed at least ten times. The DNA for the CDR3 is TGTGCCAGCAGTTTAACGCTGGGGAACACCGGGGAGCTGTTTTTT. Translation gives CASSLTLGNTGELFF. The chain employs TRBV12-3 or TRBV12-4 and TRBJ2-2, with no clear D. The CDR3 consists of 15 residues. With 2 bases removed from V and 1 base from J, the gap between germline ends came to 8 bases.